This TCR beta chain comes out of a study of cytomegalovirus exposure and HLA in healthy donors. The PCR contained 60 Vbeta and 13 Jbeta primers. The data were produced by immunoSEQ multiplex PCR, yet TCRdb's version contains in-frame clones alone and is incomplete. This sample has 110,000 to 150,000 clones; 80% to 85% occur once, and the top ten carry more than 2%. V was shortened by 10 bases and J by 5 bases, with 25 bases between the two germline ends. The CDR3 runs to 16 residues. Germline CDR1 is SGHRS and CDR2 is YFSETQ. Comment on this clone: Its antigen is unidentified.

General study findings and limits: Most TCR beta V segments were productive about 87% or about 30% of the time in an earlier analysis. A likely sequencing artifact accounted for one observed cluster of highly shared sequence variants. A later analysis linked 15,000 to 20,000 TCR beta sequences to HLA alleles at 0.05 false discovery rate. Investigators reported 164 TCR beta chains as tied to cytomegalovirus.

The source is a boy between 2 and 10 years old in good health and CMV-seronegative. This chain connects TRBV5-1 to TRBJ2-1, with TRBD2 as a possible D gene (6 bases). Material for sequencing was PBMCs. The CDR3 spells CASKPGGGYVNNEQFF. In nucleotides, the CDR3 is TGCGCCTCCAAGCCAGGTGGGGGGTACGTTAACAATGAGCAGTTCTTC.